Given below is one TCR beta chain in context. The sample holds a few counts of this clonotype. Its antigen specificity is not known. No base quality information exists; no much larger clone differs at one position. Using a mixed TRB-A/B primer pool, multiplex touch-down PCR amplified rearranged TRB sequences covering the V, D and J segments. Illumina adapters and sample indices were attached to the amplicons in two consecutive PCR reactions using Phusion HS II polymerase. Amplicons were gel-purified with the NucleoSpin Gel and PCR Clean-up kit, then checked with Qubit and an Agilent 2100 Bioanalyzer. Libraries were sequenced on an Illumina MiSeq using 600-cycle, single-indexed, paired-end runs. As for the original processing: Processing of the TRB sequences was carried out with MiXCR versions 2.12 and 3.0.5. Each unique CDR3 nucleotide sequence was counted as one clone, and only productive sequences with at least two reads were retained. Repertoire metrics included Shannon diversity, evenness, clonality (one minus evenness), and alpha-parameterized diversity profiles from alpha 0 to 5. The IGoR algorithm was used to calculate generation probabilities for clones in the paired samples taken before and after chemotherapy. TCRdb cleaned the public reads at Q25 with fastp, built clones with MiXCR and kept in-frame beta chains. Rows merge per CDR3 protein into single entries with the most common DNA and genes. TCRdb, rather than the study authors, made the V and J calls. The sample records fewer than 2,000 distinct CDR3 sequences, around 30% of which are singletons. The leading ten clones occupy roughly 66% of the sample.

This sample was taken from a study of T cell repertoires in aging, cancer and after chemotherapy (dated by TCRdb to the late 2010s). As for the study more broadly: Donors were distributed across six age groups ranging from 30 or younger to 70 or older, with at least three individuals included per group. In the hematological group, the paired samples taken before and after chemotherapy came from chronic lymphocytic leukemia patients who were treated with regimens based on fludarabine or bendamustine. The full dataset contained around 10 million TCR reads. Peripheral blood TCR beta repertoires from healthy donors and cancer patients were profiled to examine immunoaging and T cell reconstitution after chemotherapy. Alongside around 98 healthy donors serving as a reference group, the cohort included some 220 cancer patients, of whom some 91 had hematological cancers and 120 to 130 had solid cancers. General conclusions and limits of the study: It was noted by the authors that conclusions about immunological memory after chemotherapy cannot be drawn from the repertoire data. In both cancer cohorts, the median generation probability rose over the chemotherapy interval, which suggests that the repertoire was reconstituted through rebound thymic output. Compared with age-matched healthy donors, untreated patients with either hematological or solid cancers had significantly lower TCR diversity in the blood along with higher clonality. In healthy donors, the drop in TCR diversity with age came mainly from a loss of richness, whereas in cancer patients a loss of evenness also played a part. Lymphoid organ infiltration was present in hematological cancer patients, and this infiltration may itself impair thymic emigration or peripheral T cell expansion.

CDR1 and CDR2, per the germline V gene, are MNHNS and SASEGT. Between the V and J ends, shortened by 4 bases and 0 bases respectively, the junction contains 18 bases. Its CDR3 holds 17 amino acids, cysteine through phenylalanine. Left in the record is the CDR3 DNA by itself, 51 bases read in frame from the first base. TCR beta rearrangements were amplified from genomic DNA extracted from peripheral blood rather than from sorted cells or RNA. The sequence came from a human donor with a blood cancer. The donor label of this sample is uncertain. Sequenced sample: blood. The chain is encoded by TRBV6-1 joined to TRBJ1-1, with the D segment identity uncertain. The CDR3: CASSAQPGGGMNTEAFF. The sequenced DNA: TGTGCCAGCAGTGCGCAGCCCGGTGGTGGAATGAACACTGAAGCTTTCTTT.